Each of the 22 T cell receptor beta chains below was sequenced from the same sample in a study of blood T cell repertoires in COVID-19. This table comes from immunoSEQ multiplex PCR, and its TCRdb copy is limited to in-frame clones, with some not included. Of about 180,000 clones listed, around 85% are singletons. What was sequenced was peripheral blood. These receptors were collected from a man between 65 and 80 years old with active or convalescent COVID-19.

The rearrangement joins TRBV2 to TRBJ1-2; a possible D gene is TRBD1 (5 bases). Germline values: CDR1 SNHLY, CDR2 FYNNEI. Trimming took 3 bases from V and 7 from J, leaving 15 bases between them. This CDR3 has 14 amino acids. The CDR3 DNA reads as TGTGCCAGCAGTGAGGGGGGTCGTCCCTCTGGCTACACCTTC. Protein: CASSEGGRPSGYTF.

The chain is built from TRBV4-3 and TRBJ2-1; 12 bases are shared with TRBD2. The V segment lost 4 bases and the J segment 6 bases; nucleotides outside the gene matches: 4. Germline V gene data show CDR1 as LGHNA and CDR2 as YSLEER. The CDR3 totals 15 residues. The CDR3 here is CASSPGLAGFNEQFF. The CDR3 DNA reads as TGCGCCAGCAGCCCCGGACTAGCGGGGTTCAATGAGCAGTTCTTC.

V usage is TRBV12-5 and J usage is TRBJ2-3, with D perhaps TRBD1 (6 bases). V lost 1 base, J lost 5 bases, and 10 bases lay in between. Germline assignment: CDR1 LGHNT and CDR2 FRNRAP. This CDR3 comprises 14 residues. The CDR3 loop is CASGLDRAIDTQYF. CDR3 nucleotide sequence: TGTGCTAGTGGTTTGGACAGGGCTATAGATACGCAGTATTTT.

The CDR3 here is CATAWGRNYGYTF. The CDR3 DNA reads as TGTGCCACCGCTTGGGGCAGAAACTATGGCTACACCTTC. The chain carries TRBV28 and TRBJ1-2; weak D call: TRBD1 (5 bases). Germline lookup yields CDR1 MDHEN and CDR2 SYDVKM. Trimming took 10 bases from V and 2 from J, leaving 14 bases between them. This CDR3 is built from 13 residues.

The CDR3 is CATWRDRDDEQYF. The CDR3 DNA is TGTGCCACCTGGCGGGACAGGGACGACGAGCAGTACTTC. This sequence joins TRBV10-3 and TRBJ2-7, with 9 positions matching TRBD1. Germline trimming cut 10 bases from V and 5 bases from J; bases unmatched to any gene: 9. CDR3 size: 13 residues. CDR1 and CDR2 from the germline V gene are ENHRY and SYGVKD.

The gene calls are TRBV19 and TRBJ2-1; TRBD2 agrees at 9 bases. Germline-derived CDR1 and CDR2 are LNHDA and SQIVND (reference sequence). V shed 5 bases, J shed 6 bases, and the junction held 5 bases outside the gene matches. The CDR3 consists of 14 residues. The CDR3 here is CASSLKRGVNEQFF. CDR3 coding DNA: TGTGCCAGTAGTCTTAAGCGGGGGGTCAATGAGCAGTTCTTC.

The chain couples TRBV30 to TRBJ1-4, with 10 nucleotides matching TRBD1. CDR3 size: 15 residues. Germline V gene lookup returns CDR1 GTSNPN and CDR2 SVGIG (reference sequence). V was clipped by 0 bases and J by 8 bases; unmatched bases: 6. CDR3 amino acids: CAWSVDRGLDEKLFF. For the CDR3, the DNA is TGTGCCTGGAGTGTCGACAGGGGGCTAGACGAAAAACTGTTTTTT. Based on the CDR3 plus reference TRBV30 and TRBJ1-4, the full variable domain is SQTIHQWPATLVQPVGSPLSLECTVEGTSNPNLYWYRQAAGRGLQLLFYSVGIGQISSEVPQNLSASRPQDRQFILSSKKLLLSDSGFYLCAWSVDRGLDEKLFFGSGTQLSVL.

The chain uses TRBV18 and TRBJ1-2; possible D gene TRBD1, 6 bases. The CDR3 totals 14 residues. Trimming cost V 2 bases and J 4 bases, with 11 bases left between them. CDR1 KGHSH and CDR2 LQKENI come from the germline V gene. Here the CDR3 DNA reads TGTGCCAGCTCACCATTCAGGGGTCCCTATGGCTACACCTTC. Translated: CASSPFRGPYGYTF.

This clone appeared a single time. The chain couples TRBV4-3 to TRBJ2-7; D perhaps matches TRBD1 (6 bases). Germline CDR1 LGHNA, CDR2 YSLEER. The CDR3 is 14 residues long. V dropped 1 base and J dropped 3 bases, with 10 bases sitting between them. Here the CDR3 reads CASSQGTAIYEQYF. CDR3 in DNA: TGCGCCAGCAGCCAAGGGACAGCCATCTACGAGCAGTACTTC.

The chain joins TRBV28 to TRBJ1-3; no reliable D call. From germline, CDR1 is MDHEN and CDR2 SYDVKM. V was pared by 5 bases and J by 2 bases, with 16 bases between. The CDR3 length is 16 residues. The CDR3 here is CASSPSRSRAGNTIYF. In DNA form, the CDR3 reads TGTGCCAGCAGTCCCTCTCGTAGTCGGGCTGGAAACACCATATATTTT.

The rearrangement links TRBV6-5 to TRBJ2-7; TRBD1 is a possible D gene (5 bases). V lost 0 bases, J lost 2 bases, and 11 bases lay in between. The CDR3 extends over 15 amino acids. CDR1 MNHEY and CDR2 SVGAGI come from the germline V gene. Written as DNA, the CDR3 is TGTGCCAGCAGTTACTCGTCATCGACAGCCTACGAGCAGTACTTC. The encoded protein is CASSYSSSTAYEQYF.

This chain joins TRBV5-5 and TRBJ1-1; D gene uncertain. Germline assignment: CDR1 SGHKS and CDR2 YYEKEE (reference sequence). The CDR3 spans 13 residues. Trimming pared 4 bases from V and 1 base from J, leaving 8 bases between. CDR3 bases: TGTGCCAGCAGCCAACAGTCGAACACTGAAGCTTTCTTT. Its protein is CASSQQSNTEAFF.

The V and J genes are TRBV24-1 and TRBJ2-7; D is possibly TRBD2 (6 bases). Trimming shortened V by 9 bases and J by 1 base, and 21 bases separated the two germline ends. Germline V gene lookup returns CDR1 KGHDR and CDR2 SFDVKD. The length of the CDR3 is 16 residues. The CDR3 here is CATPLHVGGLSYEQYF. Written as DNA, the CDR3 is TGTGCCACCCCCTTACATGTGGGAGGCCTATCCTACGAGCAGTACTTC.

The J gene is TRBJ2-5, the V gene TRBV3-1 (or the pseudogene TRBV3-2); D gene unclear. V lost 2 bases to trimming and J lost 1 base, with 5 bases between them. CDR1 LGHDT and CDR2 YNNKEL come from the germline V gene (reference sequence). CDR3 length: 13 residues. The CDR3 loop reads CASSQQFQETQYF. Here the CDR3 DNA reads TGTGCCAGCAGCCAACAGTTCCAAGAGACCCAGTACTTC.

Only one count was recorded for this clone. The chain uses TRBV6-2 or TRBV6-3 and TRBJ1-6; D is perhaps TRBD1 (5 bases). CDR1 MNHEY and CDR2 SVGEGT come from the germline V gene. V shed 0 bases and J shed 10 bases, with 13 bases lying between them. The CDR3 loop spans 15 amino acids. The chain's CDR3 is CASSYSQGFGSPLHF. The CDR3 DNA reads TGTGCCAGCAGTTACTCGCAGGGCTTCGGATCACCCCTCCACTTT.

This chain joins TRBV7-2 and TRBJ2-3, with a weak D call TRBD1 (5 bases). The germline gives CDR1 SGHTA, CDR2 FQGNSA. Trimming removed 5 bases from V and 4 bases from J, with 16 bases in between. This CDR3 is built from 15 residues. The CDR3 bases are TGTGCCAGCAGCCCGTGGACGGGCAGGGCAGATACGCAGTATTTT. Its translation: CASSPWTGRADTQYF.

In its sample, this clone was seen once. The V gene is TRBV25-1, the J gene TRBJ1-4, with D maybe TRBD1 (5 bases). CDR3 length: 15 amino acids. The V gene's germline CDR1 is MGHDK and CDR2 SYGVNS. The V end was cut by 4 bases, the J end by 8 bases, with 17 bases between. CDR3 amino acids: CASSVGYRLAEKLFF. The CDR3 DNA is TGTGCCAGCAGTGTCGGCTACAGGCTTGCGGAAAAACTGTTTTTT.

The rearrangement uses TRBV7-2 and TRBJ1-1, with D unresolved. Trimming took off 1 base at V and 5 bases at J, with 11 bases between the two ends. Germline lookup yields CDR1 SGHTA and CDR2 FQGNSA. The CDR3 extends over 14 amino acids. Written as DNA, the CDR3 is TGTGCCAGCAGCTTAGTAGCCCCGGGGACTGAAGCTTTCTTT. Translation gives CASSLVAPGTEAFF.

V usage is TRBV19 and J usage is TRBJ1-2; D call uncertain. This CDR3 has 13 residues. The V end lost 3 bases, the J end lost 4 bases, and 9 bases lay between the germline ends. Germline V lookup: CDR1 LNHDA, CDR2 SQIVND (reference sequence). The chain's CDR3 is CASSMNYIYGYTF. The CDR3 DNA reads as TGTGCCAGTAGTATGAACTACATCTATGGCTACACCTTC.

As DNA, the CDR3 is TGTGCCAGTAGTAAGCAGACAGGAGCGAACACCGGGGAGCTGTTTTTT. Encoded protein: CASSKQTGANTGELFF. The rearrangement uses TRBV19 and TRBJ2-2; tentative D call: TRBD1 (6 bases). Looked up from germline, CDR1 is LNHDA and CDR2 is SQIVND (reference sequence). V was clipped by 4 bases and J by 0 bases, with 12 bases between them. The CDR3 is 16 residues long.

This clone was seen just once. This chain links TRBV3-1 (or the pseudogene TRBV3-2) with TRBJ1-3, with D maybe TRBD1 (6 bases). This CDR3 comprises 15 residues. V lost 4 bases and J lost 0, with 10 bases in between. The germline gives CDR1 LGHDT, CDR2 YNNKEL (reference sequence). The CDR3: CASSPTGTSGNTIYF. In nucleotides, the CDR3 is TGTGCCAGCAGCCCCACAGGGACCTCTGGAAACACCATATATTTT.

Only a few counts were recorded for this clone. The chain has TRBV5-1 and TRBJ2-1; TRBD1 agrees at 8 bases. CDR1 SGHRS and CDR2 YFSETQ come from the germline V gene. This CDR3 is built from 15 residues. The J segment lost 9 bases and the V segment lost 2 bases, leaving 10 bases of the junction unmatched. The CDR3 DNA sequence: TGCGCCAGCAGCTTTTGGCAGGGGGCATCCGGTGAGCAGTTCTTC. Amino acids: CASSFWQGASGEQFF. Supplemented by reference TRBV5-1 and TRBJ2-1, the full variable domain reads KAGVTQTPRYLIKTRGQQVTLSCSPISGHRSVSWYQQTPGQGLQFLFEYFSETQRNKGNFPGRFSGRQFSNSRSEMNVSTLELGDSALYLCASSFWQGASGEQFFGPGTRLTVL.